This T cell receptor beta chain comes out of a study of shared clonotypes between healthy human individuals. Germline V gene lookup returns CDR1 KGHSH and CDR2 LQKENI. The V and J ends lost 3 bases and 6 bases, in that order; junction bases with no gene match: 6. The CDR3 is 16 amino acids. In regard to this clone: Its antigen is unidentified.

The assay was immunoSEQ multiplex PCR, and TCRdb's table has in-frame clones only and misses some. This table holds 1.4 million to 1.5 million clones, 95% to 97% found once. General study findings and limits: Clonotypes that were shared across a handful of donors made up approximately 5% of naive CD4 clonotypes.

V usage is TRBV18 and J usage is TRBJ2-3, with 13 bases lining up with TRBD2. Material for sequencing was naive CD4+ T cells sorted from blood. Stated subset: CD45RA+ positively selected. The clonotype originates from a young man in good health. CDR3 bases: TGTGCCAGCTCACCTGAACTAGCGGGAGGGCCGGATACGCAGTATTTT. It yields the protein CASSPELAGGPDTQYF.